The clone carrying this TCR beta chain occurred many times. Antigen: not known. The time point was: patch test 3, about 24 weeks after DPC sensitization. Treatment of the sample: therapeutic diphenylcyclopropenone sensitization with weekly scalp DPC. The study drew its donors from alopecia patients who were 18 to 70 years old and suitable for DPC. This entry is derived from a study of human T cells and chemical hapten exposure. Study-level background: A roughly 2 cm by roughly 2 cm inner upper arm patch received 2% DPC for sensitization. Patch tests delivered 0.01% DPC to the upper back and were evaluated at 6 days. The study, taken as a whole, reports: No shift was seen in TCRs above 1 in 1000 frequency with DPC sensitization.

TCRdb independently ran MiXCR on the RACE reads; one entry per CDR3 protein. The table lists roughly 130,000 distinct CDR3 sequences, roughly 10% of them singletons. CDR1 and CDR2 (germline): ENHRY, SYGVKD. Trimming cost V 3 bases and J 1 base; bases outside gene matches: 2. CDR3 size: 14 residues. The sample here was whole blood, taken in connection with sensitization to the hapten diphenylcyclopropenone (DPC). The receptor's source is a woman in her forties or fifties with alopecia areata. Some clones in this sample may be carry-over from other donors' samples. The chain employs TRBV10-3 and TRBJ2-5; 7 nucleotides align to TRBD2. The DNA for the CDR3 is TGTGCCATCAGTGATCGCGGGGGCCAAGAGACCCAGTACTTC. Residues: CAISDRGGQETQYF.